These T cell receptor beta chains were read from a single sample in a study of spatial heterogeneity in lung cancer. MiXCR, run by TCRdb on the 5' RACE reads, gives a single entry per CDR3 protein. This table has tens of thousands of distinct CDR3 sequences, approximately 12% appearing once. The input for sequencing was PBMCs, taken at surgery. These TCRs come from a male donor with early-stage non-small cell lung cancer. CDR3s include the opening cysteine and the closing phenylalanine or tryptophan. Each record gives: clone size, V gene, J gene, D gene, CDR3 DNA, CDR3 protein. D genes are given only for firm matches. Clone size appears in some rows only: once, few, many, or a class for an expanded clone.

abundance: few; v_gene: TRBV7-9; j_gene: TRBJ2-3; d_gene: .; CDR3nt: TGTGCCAGCAGCTATTACACCGGGACTCTCAGAGCAGATACGCAGTATTTT; CDR3aa: CASSYYTGTLRADTQYF
abundance: .; v_gene: TRBV18; j_gene: TRBJ2-5; d_gene: .; CDR3nt: TGTGCCAGCTCACCGAACAGGGGAGGAGAGACCCAGTACTTC; CDR3aa: CASSPNRGGETQYF
abundance: .; v_gene: TRBV6-5; j_gene: TRBJ1-4; d_gene: .; CDR3nt: TGTGCCAGCAGTCCCCGCCAGGCGAATGAAAAACTGTTTTTT; CDR3aa: CASSPRQANEKLFF
abundance: few; v_gene: TRBV11-2; j_gene: TRBJ1-3; d_gene: .; CDR3nt: TGTGCCAGCAGCTTAGCCCCGGCCGGAAACACCATATATTTT; CDR3aa: CASSLAPAGNTIYF
abundance: .; v_gene: TRBV9; j_gene: TRBJ1-1; d_gene: .; CDR3nt: TGTGCCAGCAGCGTAGAACAGGGGAACACTGAAGCTTTCTTT; CDR3aa: CASSVEQGNTEAFF
abundance: once; v_gene: TRBV18; j_gene: TRBJ2-1; d_gene: TRBD1; CDR3nt: TGTGCCAGCTCACCATCTCAGGGGGCGATTTACAATGAGCAGTTCTTC; CDR3aa: CASSPSQGAIYNEQFF
abundance: .; v_gene: TRBV15; j_gene: TRBJ1-1; d_gene: TRBD1; CDR3nt: TGTGCCACCAGCAGGGACAGGGATAACACTGAAGCTTTCTTT; CDR3aa: CATSRDRDNTEAFF
abundance: few; v_gene: TRBV10-3; j_gene: TRBJ2-2; d_gene: TRBD2; CDR3nt: TGTGCCATCAGCAGGACTAGCGGGAGGTGGGGCACCGGGGAGCTGTTTTTT; CDR3aa: CAISRTSGRWGTGELFF
abundance: .; v_gene: TRBV12-3/TRBV12-4; j_gene: TRBJ2-3; d_gene: .; CDR3nt: TGTGCCAGCAGTTTAAGGGACCTTAGCGCAGATACGCAGTATTTT; CDR3aa: CASSLRDLSADTQYF
abundance: .; v_gene: TRBV20-1; j_gene: TRBJ2-2; d_gene: .; CDR3nt: TGCAGTGCTCTGACCCGCGGGGAGCTGTTTTTT; CDR3aa: CSALTRGELFF
abundance: many; v_gene: TRBV4-1; j_gene: TRBJ1-5; d_gene: .; CDR3nt: TGCGCCAGCAGCCAAGACAGGGTGAACAATCAGCCCCAGCATTTT; CDR3aa: CASSQDRVNNQPQHF
abundance: .; v_gene: TRBV9; j_gene: TRBJ2-1; d_gene: .; CDR3nt: TGTGCCAGCAGCTACTCGCCTAGTGATGACAATGAGCAGTTCTTC; CDR3aa: CASSYSPSDDNEQFF
abundance: few; v_gene: TRBV20-1; j_gene: TRBJ2-1; d_gene: TRBD2; CDR3nt: TGCAGTGCAGGGCAGCCGGGAGGGAATGAGCAGTTCTTC; CDR3aa: CSAGQPGGNEQFF
abundance: .; v_gene: TRBV20-1; j_gene: TRBJ1-2; d_gene: .; CDR3nt: TGCAGTGCGATAATCAATACCGGTCGGACACCCGCCGGCTACACCTTC; CDR3aa: CSAIINTGRTPAGYTF
abundance: .; v_gene: TRBV7-8; j_gene: TRBJ2-5; d_gene: .; CDR3nt: TGTGCCAGCAGCTTAGGTGCACCCCAAGAGACCCAGTACTTC; CDR3aa: CASSLGAPQETQYF
abundance: .; v_gene: TRBV2; j_gene: TRBJ2-1; d_gene: .; CDR3nt: TGTGCCAGCAGGAATGGAGGGGCCCCCAATGAGCAGTTCTTC; CDR3aa: CASRNGGAPNEQFF
abundance: few; v_gene: TRBV7-2; j_gene: TRBJ2-5; d_gene: TRBD1; CDR3nt: TGTGCCAGCAGCTTACGGACAGGGTACCAAGAGACCCAGTACTTC; CDR3aa: CASSLRTGYQETQYF
abundance: many; v_gene: TRBV18; j_gene: TRBJ2-7; d_gene: .; CDR3nt: TGTGCCAGCTCATCTACTCGTGGGGGGCAGTACTCCTACGAGCAGTACTTC; CDR3aa: CASSSTRGGQYSYEQYF
abundance: few; v_gene: TRBV19; j_gene: TRBJ2-2; d_gene: TRBD2; CDR3nt: TGTGCCAGTAACCTAGCGGGAAGGGAGCTGTTTTTT; CDR3aa: CASNLAGRELFF
abundance: .; v_gene: TRBV19; j_gene: TRBJ2-3; d_gene: TRBD1; CDR3nt: TGTGCCAGTAGATTTCAGACAGGGGCAGATACGCAGTATTTT; CDR3aa: CASRFQTGADTQYF
abundance: many; v_gene: TRBV29-1; j_gene: TRBJ2-7; d_gene: .; CDR3nt: TGCAGCGTTGAAGAGGGTTACGAGCAGTACTTC; CDR3aa: CSVEEGYEQYF
abundance: few; v_gene: TRBV29-1; j_gene: TRBJ1-1; d_gene: .; CDR3nt: TGCAGCGCCATCAGAGAGAACACTGAAGCTTTCTTT; CDR3aa: CSAIRENTEAFF
abundance: .; v_gene: TRBV13; j_gene: TRBJ1-1; d_gene: .; CDR3nt: TGTGCCAGCAGCTTGGCGGCTGGTGAAGCTTTCTTT; CDR3aa: CASSLAAGEAFF
abundance: .; v_gene: TRBV20-1; j_gene: TRBJ2-7; d_gene: .; CDR3nt: TGCAGTGTGAAGGCCCCGGTAGTCTACGAGCAGTACTTC; CDR3aa: CSVKAPVVYEQYF
abundance: few; v_gene: TRBV5-5; j_gene: TRBJ2-2; d_gene: .; CDR3nt: TGTGCCAGCACCCTTGCCGGGAACACCGGGGAGCTGTTTTTT; CDR3aa: CASTLAGNTGELFF
abundance: few; v_gene: TRBV7-9; j_gene: TRBJ2-5; d_gene: .; CDR3nt: TGTGCCAGCAGCCAAAGGGACAACCAAGAGACCCAGTACTTC; CDR3aa: CASSQRDNQETQYF
abundance: .; v_gene: TRBV20-1; j_gene: TRBJ2-5; d_gene: TRBD2; CDR3nt: TGCAGTGCTAGACTCTTGGCTAGCGGGGGCCCGAACCAAGAGACCCAGTACTTC; CDR3aa: CSARLLASGGPNQETQYF
abundance: .; v_gene: TRBV10-3; j_gene: TRBJ2-5; d_gene: .; CDR3nt: TGTGCCGTCCAGGGGTCAGCGCAAGAGACCCAGTACTTC; CDR3aa: CAVQGSAQETQYF
abundance: many; v_gene: TRBV7-9; j_gene: TRBJ2-7; d_gene: .; CDR3nt: TGTGCCAGCAGCTTAGACTCCGGGACCTACGAGCAGTACTTC; CDR3aa: CASSLDSGTYEQYF
abundance: .; v_gene: TRBV5-5; j_gene: TRBJ1-2; d_gene: .; CDR3nt: TGTGCCAGCAGCCGGAACCAACAGGGCAACTATGGCTACACCTTC; CDR3aa: CASSRNQQGNYGYTF
abundance: few; v_gene: TRBV11-1; j_gene: TRBJ1-6; d_gene: .; CDR3nt: TGTGCCAGCAGCGGGAAATCCGGGACAAATAATTCACCCCTCCACTTT; CDR3aa: CASSGKSGTNNSPLHF
abundance: .; v_gene: TRBV7-2; j_gene: TRBJ1-1; d_gene: .; CDR3nt: TGTGCCAGCAGCTACTACAGGGAAGAAGCTTTCTTT; CDR3aa: CASSYYREEAFF
abundance: few; v_gene: TRBV19; j_gene: TRBJ1-5; d_gene: .; CDR3nt: TGTGCCAGTATCTCTACCGGGTCTAGCAATCAGCCCCAGCATTTT; CDR3aa: CASISTGSSNQPQHF
abundance: few; v_gene: TRBV29-1; j_gene: TRBJ1-1; d_gene: .; CDR3nt: TGCAGCGTTGAGCGGGTAGGTGAAGCTTTCTTT; CDR3aa: CSVERVGEAFF
abundance: .; v_gene: TRBV27; j_gene: TRBJ2-7; d_gene: TRBD2; CDR3nt: TGTGCCAGCAGCCGGACTAGGCGGACCTACGAGCAGTACTTC; CDR3aa: CASSRTRRTYEQYF
abundance: few; v_gene: TRBV6-5; j_gene: TRBJ2-7; d_gene: .; CDR3nt: TGTGCCAGCAGCTCCGCGGGCCCCCCTCACCCCCCCGAGCAGTACTTC; CDR3aa: CASSSAGPPHPPEQYF
abundance: few; v_gene: TRBV12-3/TRBV12-4; j_gene: TRBJ1-1; d_gene: .; CDR3nt: TGTGCCAGCAGTTTAGCGCTCCCCCCCGGGACTGAAGCTTTCTTT; CDR3aa: CASSLALPPGTEAFF
abundance: many; v_gene: TRBV5-1; j_gene: TRBJ2-2; d_gene: TRBD2; CDR3nt: TGCGCCAGCAGCCTATACTTCGGGAGGGACGGCGGGGAGCTGTTTTTT; CDR3aa: CASSLYFGRDGGELFF